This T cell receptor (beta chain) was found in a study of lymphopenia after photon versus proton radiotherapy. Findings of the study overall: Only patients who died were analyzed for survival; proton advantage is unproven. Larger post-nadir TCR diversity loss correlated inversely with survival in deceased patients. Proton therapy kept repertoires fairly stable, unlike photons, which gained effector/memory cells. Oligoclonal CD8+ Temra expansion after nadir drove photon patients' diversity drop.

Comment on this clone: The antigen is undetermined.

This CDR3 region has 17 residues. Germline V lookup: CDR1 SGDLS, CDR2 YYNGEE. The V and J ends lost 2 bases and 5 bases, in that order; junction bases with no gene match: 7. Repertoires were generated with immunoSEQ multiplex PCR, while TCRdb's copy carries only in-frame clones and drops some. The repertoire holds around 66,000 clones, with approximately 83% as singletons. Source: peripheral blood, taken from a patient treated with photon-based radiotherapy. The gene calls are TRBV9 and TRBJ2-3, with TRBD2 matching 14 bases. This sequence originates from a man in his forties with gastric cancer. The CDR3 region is CASSVSGTSGGIDTQYF. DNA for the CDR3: TGTGCCAGCAGCGTTTCTGGGACTAGCGGGGGTATAGATACGCAGTATTTT.